The rows below give T cell receptor beta chains drawn from one sample of a study of blood T cells in healthy people across ages. TCRdb ran MiXCR on the 5' RACE reads and lists one entry per CDR3 protein. The sample carries hundreds of thousands of distinct CDR3 sequences, under 55% recorded once. Input material: blood. These receptors were obtained from a man older than 75 in good health. CDR3s include the opening cysteine and the closing phenylalanine or tryptophan. The D gene is left open where the match is weak. Clone size is given for some rows only: seen once, a few or many times, or a class if the clone is expanded.

d_gene	v_gene	j_gene	abundance	CDR3nt	CDR3aa
TRBD2	TRBV25-1	TRBJ2-1	-	TGTGCCAGCAGTGAATACGGAGGGGGCGGGGGGGCCTCCTACGATGAGCAGTTCTTC	CASSEYGGGGGASYDEQFF
TRBD1	TRBV2	TRBJ1-2	-	TGTGCCAGCAGCTCAGGACAGGGGGCCGGCTACACCTTC	CASSSGQGAGYTF
-	TRBV20-1	TRBJ1-4	-	TGCAGTGCTACGGACGCGGGTGGAACTAATGAAAAACTGTTTTTT	CSATDAGGTNEKLFF
-	TRBV7-3	TRBJ2-3	few	TGTGCCAGCAGCCCGGGGACTTACACAGATACGCAGTATTTT	CASSPGTYTDTQYF
-	TRBV11-1	TRBJ2-1	-	TGTGCCAGCAGTCCAGAGGTATGGGGGCGCGACAATGAGCAGTTCTTC	CASSPEVWGRDNEQFF
-	TRBV27	TRBJ2-7	few	TGTGCCAGCAGTTTGGTGGGCGGGAATGGGATTGGCGAGCAGTACTTC	CASSLVGGNGIGEQYF
TRBD1	TRBV20-1	TRBJ2-1	few	TGCAGTGCTAGCCCCCATGGGGGACAGGTTAACAATGAGCAGTTCTTC	CSASPHGGQVNNEQFF
-	TRBV5-1	TRBJ2-7	-	TGCGCCAGCAGCTTCCTCAGGGGGGACGGGGAGCAGTACTTC	CASSFLRGDGEQYF
-	TRBV20-1	TRBJ1-2	few	TGCAGTGCTAGAGATACGCAGGCGGGGGACTATGGCTACACCTTC	CSARDTQAGDYGYTF
TRBD1	TRBV27	TRBJ1-4	once	TGTGCCAGCAGTTCCGACAGGGCCTCCTCTTTTGAAAAACTGTTTTTT	CASSSDRASSFEKLFF
-	TRBV6-1	TRBJ2-3	-	TGTGCCAGCAGTCGGTCGTTCACAGATACGCAGTATTTT	CASSRSFTDTQYF
-	TRBV11-2	TRBJ1-2	-	TGTGCCAGCAGCTTAGACCAGGGCTATGGCTACACCTTC	CASSLDQGYGYTF
TRBD2	TRBV9	TRBJ2-3	-	TGTGCCAGCAGCGCACAACTAGCGGGCTCCTTTACAGATACGCAGTATTTT	CASSAQLAGSFTDTQYF
-	TRBV29-1	TRBJ1-1	few	TGCAGCGTTGATGCGGGGAGGGGGACTGAAGCTTTCTTT	CSVDAGRGTEAFF
TRBD1	TRBV5-1	TRBJ2-6	-	TGCGCCAGCAGTTGGGGGACAGGGGCTGGGGCCAACGTCCTGACTTTC	CASSWGTGAGANVLTF
TRBD1	TRBV29-1	TRBJ2-7	-	TGCAGCGGGACAGGGGGCAGCGACGAGCAGTACTTC	CSGTGGSDEQYF
TRBD1	TRBV3-1	TRBJ2-1	-	TGTGCCAGCAGCCGCAGGGGGCGTGAGCAGTTCTTC	CASSRRGREQFF
-	TRBV13	TRBJ1-2	few	TGTGCCAGCAGCTTAACGTCAGACCTAAGGGGCTACACCTTC	CASSLTSDLRGYTF
TRBD1	TRBV7-2	TRBJ1-1	few	TGTGCCAGCAGTAGAACCGGGACAGGTTGGGCTGAAGCTTTCTTT	CASSRTGTGWAEAFF
-	TRBV7-2	TRBJ2-7	-	TGTGCCAGCAGCCCAGTTCCGCCCGCGGCCTACGAGCAGTACTTC	CASSPVPPAAYEQYF
TRBD2	TRBV11-1	TRBJ2-3	-	TGTGCCAGCAGCTTAAAGGGAGCGGGAGATTCAGATACGCAGTATTTT	CASSLKGAGDSDTQYF
TRBD2	TRBV5-1	TRBJ2-1	-	TGCGCCAGCTGGGGGACTAGCGGGAGTAATGAGCAGTTCTTC	CASWGTSGSNEQFF